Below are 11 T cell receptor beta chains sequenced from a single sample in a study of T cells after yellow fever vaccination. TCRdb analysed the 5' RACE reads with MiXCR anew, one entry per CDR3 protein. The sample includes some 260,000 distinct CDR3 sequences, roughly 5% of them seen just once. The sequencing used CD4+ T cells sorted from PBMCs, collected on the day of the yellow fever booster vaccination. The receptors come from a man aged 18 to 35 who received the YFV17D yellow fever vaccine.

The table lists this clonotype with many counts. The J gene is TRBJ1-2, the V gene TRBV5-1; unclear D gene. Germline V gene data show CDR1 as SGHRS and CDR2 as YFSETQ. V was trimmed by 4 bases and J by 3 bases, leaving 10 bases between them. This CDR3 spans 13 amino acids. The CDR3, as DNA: TGCGCCAGCAGCGCCGGGTCCTACTATGGCTACACCTTC. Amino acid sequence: CASSAGSYYGYTF.

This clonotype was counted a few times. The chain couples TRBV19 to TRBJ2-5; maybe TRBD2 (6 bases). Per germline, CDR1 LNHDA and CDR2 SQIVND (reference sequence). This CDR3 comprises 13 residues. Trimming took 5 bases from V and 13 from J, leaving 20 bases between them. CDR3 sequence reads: CASSDPIPGLPYF. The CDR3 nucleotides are TGTGCCAGTAGTGATCCTATCCCGGGACTGCCGTACTTC.

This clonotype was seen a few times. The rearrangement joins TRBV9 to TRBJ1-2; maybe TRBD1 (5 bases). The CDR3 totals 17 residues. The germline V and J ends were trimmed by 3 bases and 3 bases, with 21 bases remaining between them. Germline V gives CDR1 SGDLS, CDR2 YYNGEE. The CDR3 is CASSEGTSGVYYYGYTF. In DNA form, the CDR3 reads TGTGCCAGCAGCGAGGGGACCTCCGGGGTATATTACTATGGCTACACCTTC.

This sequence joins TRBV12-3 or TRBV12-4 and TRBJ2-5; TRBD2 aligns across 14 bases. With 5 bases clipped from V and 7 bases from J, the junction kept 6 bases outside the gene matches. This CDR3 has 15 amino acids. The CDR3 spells CASSQGLAGAGTQYF. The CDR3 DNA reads TGTGCCAGCAGTCAGGGACTAGCGGGGGCGGGGACCCAGTACTTC.

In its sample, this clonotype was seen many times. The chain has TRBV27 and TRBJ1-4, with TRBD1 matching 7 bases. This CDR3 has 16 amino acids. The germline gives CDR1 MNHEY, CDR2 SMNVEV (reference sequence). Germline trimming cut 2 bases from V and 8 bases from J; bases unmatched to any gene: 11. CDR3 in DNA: TGTGCCAGCAGTTTAACCAACCCGGGACAGAAGGAAAAACTGTTTTTT. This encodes CASSLTNPGQKEKLFF.

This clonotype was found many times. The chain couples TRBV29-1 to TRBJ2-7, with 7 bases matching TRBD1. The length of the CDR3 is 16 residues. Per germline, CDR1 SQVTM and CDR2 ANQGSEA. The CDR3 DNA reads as TGCAGGGGGCGGCCGGGACAGAAACCTGCCCAGTACGAGCAGTACTTC. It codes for CRGRPGQKPAQYEQYF.

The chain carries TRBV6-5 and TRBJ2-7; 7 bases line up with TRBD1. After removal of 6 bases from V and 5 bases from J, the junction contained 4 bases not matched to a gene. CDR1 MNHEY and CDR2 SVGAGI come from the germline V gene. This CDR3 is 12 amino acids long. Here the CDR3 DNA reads TGTGCCAGCAGGGGGGACAGAGACGAGCAGTACTTC. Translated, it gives CASRGDRDEQYF.

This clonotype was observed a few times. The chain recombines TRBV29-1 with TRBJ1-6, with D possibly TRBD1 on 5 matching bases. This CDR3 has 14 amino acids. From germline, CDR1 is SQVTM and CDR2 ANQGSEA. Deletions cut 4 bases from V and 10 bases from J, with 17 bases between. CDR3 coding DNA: TGCAGCGTTGCAGGGTCTACGAGGGGATCACCCCTCCACTTT. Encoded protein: CSVAGSTRGSPLHF.

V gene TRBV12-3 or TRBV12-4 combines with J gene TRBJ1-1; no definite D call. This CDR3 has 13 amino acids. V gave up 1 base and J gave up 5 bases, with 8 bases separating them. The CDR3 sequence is CASSLEDVTEAFF. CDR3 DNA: TGTGCCAGCAGTTTAGAGGATGTGACTGAAGCTTTCTTT.

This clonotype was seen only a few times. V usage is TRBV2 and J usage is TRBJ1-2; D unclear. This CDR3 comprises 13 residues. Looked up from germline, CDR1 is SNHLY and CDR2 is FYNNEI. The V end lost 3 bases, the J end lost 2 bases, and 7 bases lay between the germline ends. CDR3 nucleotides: TGTGCCAGCAGTGATATAGAAAACTATGGCTACACCTTC. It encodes CASSDIENYGYTF.

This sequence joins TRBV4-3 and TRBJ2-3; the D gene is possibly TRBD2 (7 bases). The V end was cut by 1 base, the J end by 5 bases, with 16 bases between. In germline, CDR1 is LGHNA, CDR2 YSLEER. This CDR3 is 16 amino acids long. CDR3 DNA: TGCGCCAGCAGCCAAGGTGAAGGGGGGGCTGGAGATACGCAGTATTTT. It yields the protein CASSQGEGGAGDTQYF.